The next 10 T cell receptor beta chains were all read from a single sample in a study of T-cell reconstitution after alpha-beta-depleted transplantation in children. The library targeted TCRbeta and was prepared with unique molecular identifiers. One entry per CDR3 protein, called by TCRdb with MiXCR from the PCR reads. The repertoire has some 600,000 distinct CDR3 sequences, 10% to 15% of them found once; the top ten carry around 2.2%. Sequencing used PBMCs, mostly from graft donor cells, obtained 360 days after TCRalphabeta/CD19-depleted stem cell transplant. These receptors came from a male patient aged 10-17 years who had a stem cell transplant for acute myeloid leukemia, so the T cells may come from the graft donor.

This clonotype was counted ten times or more. The V gene is TRBV4-3, the J gene TRBJ2-4; maybe TRBD1 (5 bases). Between the trimmed V and J ends, which lost 0 bases and 7 bases, there was a span of 13 bases. The CDR3 extends over 15 amino acids. Germline V gene data show CDR1 as LGHNA and CDR2 as YSLEER. The CDR3 DNA is TGCGCCAGCAGCCAAGAGTCAGGGCAGCGCAACATTCAGTACTTC. Protein: CASSQESGQRNIQYF.

This clonotype turned up a few times. The gene calls are TRBV24-1 and TRBJ2-7, with D perhaps matching TRBD1 (6 bases). The germline V and J ends were trimmed by 9 bases and 6 bases, with 14 bases remaining between them. This CDR3 has 12 residues. CDR1 and CDR2 (germline): KGHDR, SFDVKD. CDR3 sequence: CATATGTGEQYF. DNA of the CDR3: TGTGCCACCGCCACAGGGACGGGCGAGCAGTACTTC.

This clonotype was seen only a few times. The CDR3 is CATSRDTFGEQYF. CDR3 nucleotide sequence: TGTGCCACCAGCAGAGATACATTCGGGGAGCAGTACTTC. The chain couples TRBV15 to TRBJ2-7; D unresolved. V lost 0 bases and J lost 7, with 10 bases in between. Per germline, CDR1 LNHNV and CDR2 YYDKDF (reference sequence). This CDR3 contains 13 residues.

The CDR3 DNA reads as TGCAGCTCGGGACTTAACTACAATGAGCAGTTCTTC. Residues: CSSGLNYNEQFF. The chain couples TRBV29-1 to TRBJ2-1; the D gene is possibly TRBD2 (6 bases). Germline V gene sequence: CDR1 SQVTM, CDR2 ANQGSEA. V shed 8 bases and J shed 3 bases, with 11 bases lying between them. The CDR3 runs 12 residues.

This clonotype was detected ten times or more. Germline is not matched at one junction end, which may reflect a read error. The chain couples TRBV7-7 to TRBJ2-3; a weak D match, TRBD2 (6 bases). The germline gives CDR1 SSHAT, CDR2 FNYEAQ (reference sequence). The CDR3 loop spans 15 amino acids. The CDR3 coding sequence is TGTGCTAGCAGCTTAGCTGGAGGGAGAGGAGATACGCAGTATTTT. Protein: CASSLAGGRGDTQYF.

This rearrangement joins TRBV28 to TRBJ2-7; D uncertain. This CDR3 comprises 16 residues. V lost 7 bases and J lost 0, with 19 bases in between. Germline CDR1 and CDR2: MDHEN and SYDVKM. DNA for the CDR3: TGTGCCAGCACACAAAACTTCGGACGTACCTCCTACGAGCAGTACTTC. Amino acids: CASTQNFGRTSYEQYF.

There are many counts of this clonotype. The chain employs TRBV7-8 and TRBJ2-1, with D unclear. Trimming cost V 5 bases and J 2 bases, with 10 bases left between them. CDR3 length: 14 residues. Germline V gives CDR1 SGHVS, CDR2 FQNEAQ. For the CDR3, the DNA is TGTGCCAGCAGCCCCGTGGCTACCTACAATGAGCAGTTCTTC. Its protein is CASSPVATYNEQFF.

There are a few counts of this clonotype. The V call is TRBV29-1, the J call TRBJ1-4; tentatively, D is TRBD1 (6 bases). This CDR3 contains 13 residues. The V gene's germline CDR1 is SQVTM and CDR2 ANQGSEA. Trimming left V 4 bases short and J 3 bases short, with 9 bases between. CDR3 amino acids: CSVGTAPNEKLFF. CDR3 coding DNA: TGCAGCGTTGGGACAGCCCCTAATGAAAAACTGTTTTTT.

This clonotype was found a few times. The rearrangement uses TRBV20-1 and TRBJ1-5; 8 bases are a match to TRBD1. Germline V gives CDR1 DFQATT, CDR2 SNEGSKA (reference sequence). Trimming took 5 bases from V and 3 from J; bases not matched to a gene: 3. This CDR3 spans 13 amino acids. The CDR3 here is CSARQGTNQPQHF. Written as DNA, the CDR3 is TGCAGTGCTCGACAGGGGACCAATCAGCCCCAGCATTTT.

V usage is TRBV7-9 and J usage is TRBJ2-1; 11 bases agree with TRBD2. V dropped 5 bases and J dropped 8; count of bases not matched to a gene: 8. The CDR3 has 15 residues. Germline V gene lookup returns CDR1 SEHNR and CDR2 FQNEAQ (reference sequence). The CDR3: CASSIGPSGRHEQFF. The CDR3 DNA follows: TGTGCCAGCAGCATCGGCCCTAGCGGGAGGCATGAGCAGTTCTTC.